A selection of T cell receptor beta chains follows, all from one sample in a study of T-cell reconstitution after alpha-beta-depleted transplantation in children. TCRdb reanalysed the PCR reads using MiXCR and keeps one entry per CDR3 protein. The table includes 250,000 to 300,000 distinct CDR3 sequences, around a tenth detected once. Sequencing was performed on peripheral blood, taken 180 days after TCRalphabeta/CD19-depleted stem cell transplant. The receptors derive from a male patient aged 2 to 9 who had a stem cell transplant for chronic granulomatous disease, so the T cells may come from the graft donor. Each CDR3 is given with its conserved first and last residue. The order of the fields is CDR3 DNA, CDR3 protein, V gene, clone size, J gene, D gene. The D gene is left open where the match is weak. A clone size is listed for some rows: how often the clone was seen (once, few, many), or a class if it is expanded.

TGTGCCAGCAGTGAAGAACGGGGAGGGGGGGCCAAACTGTTTTTT,CASSEERGGGAKLFF,TRBV2,few,TRBJ1-4,.
TGCGCCAGCAGTGAGTCTAGCGGGATGGGAGGAAACATTCAGTACTTC,CASSESSGMGGNIQYF,TRBV10-1,many,TRBJ2-4,TRBD2
TGCAGTGCTCGTCCGGACTGGCACAATGAGCAGTTCTTC,CSARPDWHNEQFF,TRBV20-1,many,TRBJ2-1,.
TGTGCCATCAGCAGGGGGACAGGGGAATACGGGAACACTGAAGCTTTCTTT,CAISRGTGEYGNTEAFF,TRBV10-3,many,TRBJ1-1,TRBD1
TGTGCCACCAGACCCGCTGAAGGGGGCTACGAGCAGTACTTC,CATRPAEGGYEQYF,TRBV15,many,TRBJ2-7,.
TGCGCCAGCAGCCGAGAGGGCACAGATACGCAGTATTTT,CASSREGTDTQYF,TRBV5-1,many,TRBJ2-3,.
TGTGCCAGCAGCTTTGACTGGCGGGTGGATGAGCAGTTCTTC,CASSFDWRVDEQFF,TRBV7-9,many,TRBJ2-1,.
TGCGCCAGCAGCTTGTCGATCTTGGGTGAGCAGTTCTTC,CASSLSILGEQFF,TRBV5-1,many,TRBJ2-1,.
TGTGCCAGCAGCTTAGTAGGGGATGGCTCCTACGAGCAGTACTTC,CASSLVGDGSYEQYF,TRBV7-9,.,TRBJ2-7,.
TGTGCCAGCAGCTTATTCGTAACTAGCGGGCATGAGCAGTTCTTC,CASSLFVTSGHEQFF,TRBV7-2,many,TRBJ2-1,TRBD2
TGTGCCAGCAGTTTCCGCAACAATCAGCCCCAGCATTTT,CASSFRNNQPQHF,TRBV28,.,TRBJ1-5,.
TGTGCCAGCAGTTCCCTCACTAGCGGGAGTGACGAGCAGTACTTC,CASSSLTSGSDEQYF,TRBV6-5,many,TRBJ2-7,TRBD2
TGTGCCAGCAGCTTAGGCAGGGGCGCCGTATCCCAAGAGACCCAGTACTTC,CASSLGRGAVSQETQYF,TRBV13,many,TRBJ2-5,.
TGCAGCGTTACCCGGGGGCCTCCTGCAACCAAAAACATTCAGTACTTC,CSVTRGPPATKNIQYF,TRBV29-1,many,TRBJ2-4,.
TGTGCCAGCAGTGACCCCGGTCTCAGAGACACTGAAGCTTTCTTT,CASSDPGLRDTEAFF,TRBV25-1,.,TRBJ1-1,.
TGCAGCGCACAGACAGGGGCAAGCAATCAGCCCCAGCATTTT,CSAQTGASNQPQHF,TRBV29-1,many,TRBJ1-5,TRBD1
TGTGCCAGCAGCCCGCGGGGGGGCCCAAGCACAGATACGCAGTATTTT,CASSPRGGPSTDTQYF,TRBV7-8,.,TRBJ2-3,TRBD2
TGTGCCAGCTCGCCGAGAACTGGGGCCAACGTCCTGACTTTC,CASSPRTGANVLTF,TRBV18,many,TRBJ2-6,.
TGTGCCAGCTCACCACGGGGGGCTGGCAATCAGCCCCAGCATTTT,CASSPRGAGNQPQHF,TRBV18,many,TRBJ1-5,.
TGTGCCAGCAGCTTAGGGAACCAGATCCGTAACATTCAGTACTTC,CASSLGNQIRNIQYF,TRBV5-4,few,TRBJ2-4,.
TGTGCCAGCAGTTTTTCCAGTTCGTCCTACAATGAGCAGTTCTTC,CASSFSSSSYNEQFF,TRBV28,many,TRBJ2-1,.
TGTGCCAGCAGCGTGTCGCCCGGGCTCTCCTACAATGAGCAGTTCTTC,CASSVSPGLSYNEQFF,TRBV9,many,TRBJ2-1,.
TGTGCCACCAGCAGAGATTTTCAGGGGAGCGGGGAGCTGTTTTTT,CATSRDFQGSGELFF,TRBV15,many,TRBJ2-2,.
TGTGCCAGCAGCTCACCCTCTAGCGGAAGGACTTCCAATGAGCAGTTCTTC,CASSSPSSGRTSNEQFF,TRBV7-9,many,TRBJ2-1,TRBD2
TGTGCCAGCAGCTTATCCCAGGGAAATGAGCAGTTCTTC,CASSLSQGNEQFF,TRBV7-7,many,TRBJ2-1,.
TGTGCCAGCAGCTTCGGAGACAGCGCTCTTGAAGCTTTCTTT,CASSFGDSALEAFF,TRBV13,many,TRBJ1-1,.
TGCAGTGCTAGATTGGCAGGGCGGGGCACCGGGGAGCTGTTTTTT,CSARLAGRGTGELFF,TRBV20-1,many,TRBJ2-2,.
TGTGCCAGCGGACGGGACTTCTACTCCTACGAGCAGTACTTC,CASGRDFYSYEQYF,TRBV5-5,many,TRBJ2-7,.
TGCAGCGTTGATGGGGGCGCATCTAACACTGAAGCTTTCTTT,CSVDGGASNTEAFF,TRBV29-1,.,TRBJ1-1,.
TGTGCCAGCAGTTCCTCCCCGACTAGCGGAGGCACAGATACGCAGTATTTT,CASSSSPTSGGTDTQYF,TRBV12-3/TRBV12-4,many,TRBJ2-3,TRBD2
TGTGCCAGCACCGAACGGGCAGGGACGGGGACCCAGTACTTC,CASTERAGTGTQYF,TRBV7-2,few,TRBJ2-5,.
TGTGCCAGCAGTTTAATGAAACTCTATGGCTACACCTTC,CASSLMKLYGYTF,TRBV28,many,TRBJ1-2,.
TGTGCCAGCAGAACTAAAGGGGGTAGGGAGCAGTACTTC,CASRTKGGREQYF,TRBV28,many,TRBJ2-7,.
TGTGCCAGCTGGGGGGCCAACGTCCTGACTTTC,CASWGANVLTF,TRBV25-1,many,TRBJ2-6,.
TGTGCCAGCAGTTATAGAAGCCGGGCCAAACGGGGAGAGACCCAGTACTTC,CASSYRSRAKRGETQYF,TRBV6-5,many,TRBJ2-5,.
TGCAGTGTTCTCAAGCGGGAGGGCCTCTACGAGCAGTACTTC,CSVLKREGLYEQYF,TRBV20-1,many,TRBJ2-7,TRBD2
TGTGCCAGCAGTTTCCGGACAGGGCAAGAGACCCAGTACTTC,CASSFRTGQETQYF,TRBV6-5,many,TRBJ2-5,TRBD1
TGTGCCAGCAGCCCAACTTACCTAGCGGGAGGCCCGAACACCGGGGAGCTGTTTTTT,CASSPTYLAGGPNTGELFF,TRBV7-3,many,TRBJ2-2,TRBD2
TGTGCCAGCAGACCGGGGGCCCTAGGGGACTATGGCTACACCTTC,CASRPGALGDYGYTF,TRBV2,.,TRBJ1-2,.
TGCGCCAGCAGCCACGGACGGATGAGCTCCTACGAGCAGTACTTC,CASSHGRMSSYEQYF,TRBV5-1,many,TRBJ2-7,.